Each of the 19 T cell receptor beta chains below was sequenced from the same sample in a study of OX40 agonist ivuxolimab in advanced cancers. Libraries were prepared by immunoSEQ multiplex PCR; TCRdb keeps only in-frame clonotypes and omits some of them. The table records approximately 91,000 clones, around 88% of them present only once. This sample comprised CD4+ or CD8+ T cells sorted from blood, obtained in a trial of the OX40 agonist ivuxolimab. All receptors come from an adult with an advanced solid tumor such as melanoma, head and neck, liver or kidney cancer.

This CDR3 reads CASSQSVIVNEQFF. CDR3 nucleotide sequence: TGTGCCAGCAGTCAATCGGTGATTGTCAATGAGCAGTTCTTC. The genes are TRBV6-5 and TRBJ2-1, with D uncertain. In germline, CDR1 is MNHEY, CDR2 SVGAGI. The CDR3 runs to 14 residues. Trimming stripped 5 bases from V and 6 bases from J, with 14 bases between.

This clone was seen more than once but under ten times. Other DNA sequences of this sample code for an identical CDR3. The chain links TRBV5-4 to TRBJ1-1; D gene uncertain. The CDR3 is 14 residues long. The germline V and J ends were trimmed by 0 bases and 1 base, with 7 bases remaining between them. CDR1 is SGHNT, CDR2 YYREEE, per germline (reference sequence). CDR3 DNA sequence: TGTGCCAGCAGCTTGGCGGTAGGGAACACTGAAGCTTTCTTT. It codes for CASSLAVGNTEAFF.

The rearrangement joins TRBV11-3 to TRBJ1-1; D unclear. This CDR3 has 14 amino acids. Germline assignment: CDR1 SGHNT and CDR2 YENEEA. The ends were cut back, 3 bases at V and 1 base at J, with 9 bases in the middle. As DNA, the CDR3 is TGTGCCAGCAGCTTGACGGCGGAGAACACTGAAGCTTTCTTT. It is translated as CASSLTAENTEAFF.

This clone was observed a few times. This chain uses TRBV4-2 with TRBJ1-3; D is undetermined. V was clipped by 1 base and J by 8 bases, with 3 bases between them. Germline loops: CDR1 LGHNA, CDR2 YNFKEQ. The CDR3 has 11 residues. The CDR3 reads CASSQGDTIYF. The CDR3 bases are TGTGCCAGCAGCCAAGGGGACACCATATATTTT.

The chain employs TRBV5-8 and TRBJ2-5; 11 positions match TRBD1. The germline V gene encodes CDR1 SGHTS and CDR2 YDEGEE. The trim removed 0 bases at V and 4 bases at J, leaving 8 bases unmatched. This CDR3 is 17 amino acids long. As DNA, the CDR3 is TGTGCCAGCAGCTTGGCCGTGGGACAGGGGGTCGGAGAGACCCAGTACTTC. Translated, it gives CASSLAVGQGVGETQYF. Based on the CDR3 plus reference TRBV5-8 and TRBJ2-5, the full variable domain is EAGVTQSPTHLIKTRGQQATLRCSPISGHTSVYWYQQALGLGLQFLLWYDEGEERNRGNFPPRFSGRQFPNYSSELNVNALELEDSALYLCASSLAVGQGVGETQYFGPGTRLLVL.

The V and J genes are TRBV16 and TRBJ1-3; D possibly corresponds to TRBD1 (5 bases). The germline gives CDR1 KGHSY, CDR2 FQNENV. V dropped 7 bases and J dropped 4 bases, with 14 bases sitting between them. CDR3 length: 14 residues. Here the CDR3 DNA reads TGTGCCAGCAACACGGCAGGGTCCGGAAACACCATATATTTT. Residues: CASNTAGSGNTIYF.

This chain links TRBV29-1 with TRBJ1-2; TRBD1 aligns across 7 bases. The trim removed 2 bases at V and 7 bases at J, leaving 13 bases unmatched. This CDR3 is built from 15 residues. From germline, CDR1 is SQVTM and CDR2 ANQGSEA. CDR3 loop: CSVELAFQQGSGYTF. CDR3 DNA sequence: TGCAGCGTTGAACTTGCGTTCCAACAGGGGAGTGGCTACACCTTC.

The chain uses TRBV6-5 and TRBJ2-1; D is perhaps TRBD2 (8 bases). Germline assignment: CDR1 MNHEY and CDR2 SVGAGI. Deletions cut 5 bases from V and 5 bases from J, with 16 bases between. The CDR3 is 15 amino acids. The CDR3 loop reads CASSPREGAHNEQFF. Here the CDR3 DNA reads TGTGCCAGCAGTCCCCGGGAGGGGGCTCACAATGAGCAGTTCTTC.

For the CDR3, the DNA is TGTGCCAGCAGCCCCGGGACCCTCCAGCTATATGGCTACACCTTC. Amino acids: CASSPGTLQLYGYTF. The V call is TRBV9, the J call TRBJ1-2; D perhaps matches TRBD1 (5 bases). V lost 4 bases to trimming and J lost 5 bases, with 18 bases between them. The length of the CDR3 is 15 residues. Germline V gene data show CDR1 as SGDLS and CDR2 as YYNGEE.

On this clone itself: The CDR3 does not close with the conserved phenylalanine or tryptophan, likely indicating a read error. The chain is built from TRBV5-5 and TRBJ1-6, with no clear D. This CDR3 is built from 16 residues. Looked up from germline, CDR1 is SGHKS and CDR2 is YYEKEE (reference sequence). Trimming cost V 0 bases and J 9 bases, with 16 bases left between them. CDR3 in amino acids: CASSLAGRSRGSPLHL. DNA for the CDR3: TGTGCCAGCAGCTTGGCCGGGCGGTCCCGAGGTTCACCCCTCCACCTT.

This clone was seen a few times. This chain joins TRBV14 and TRBJ2-5; D is uncertain. V was cut by 6 bases and J by 4 bases, with 6 bases left in between. Looked up from germline, CDR1 is SGHDN and CDR2 is FVKESK. The CDR3 consists of 11 residues. CDR3 bases: TGTGCCAGCAGTCCCGGAGAGACCCAGTACTTC. Its translation is CASSPGETQYF.

The rearrangement uses TRBV5-6 and TRBJ1-2, with no clear D. The CDR3 sequence is 12 residues long. Deletions cut 0 bases from V and 6 bases from J, with 6 bases between. CDR1 and CDR2 (germline): SGHDT, YYEEEE. CDR3 sequence: CASSLGSDGYTF. DNA for the CDR3: TGTGCCAGCAGCTTGGGGTCGGATGGCTACACCTTC.

The chain employs TRBV28 and TRBJ2-2; TRBD2 matches at 10 bases. CDR1 and CDR2 (germline): MDHEN, SYDVKM. Trimming cost V 6 bases and J 1 base; bases outside gene matches: 5. The CDR3 loop spans 16 amino acids. The CDR3 DNA is TGTGCCAGCAGCCTGGGACTAGCGAGGAACACCGGGGAGCTGTTTTTT. Protein: CASSLGLARNTGELFF. The entire variable domain, with the rest obtained from reference TRBV28 and TRBJ2-2, is as follows: DVKVTQSSRYLVKRTGEKVFLECVQDMDHENMFWYRQDPGLGLRLIYFSYDVKMKEKGDIPEGYSVSREKKERFSLILESASTNQTSMYLCASSLGLARNTGELFFGEGSRLTVL.

CDR3 protein: CASSTGVETQYF. DNA for the CDR3: TGCGCCAGCAGCACCGGGGTAGAGACCCAGTACTTC. The chain joins TRBV5-1 to TRBJ2-5; D might be TRBD2 (5 bases). Trimming cost V 4 bases and J 4 bases, with 8 bases left between them. The CDR3 loop spans 12 amino acids. Germline assignment: CDR1 SGHRS and CDR2 YFSETQ.

The chain employs TRBV6-6 and TRBJ1-5; D call uncertain. CDR3 length: 14 residues. Germline-derived CDR1 and CDR2 are MNHNY and SVGAGI (reference sequence). V shed 3 bases and J shed 3 bases, with 9 bases lying between them. CDR3 coding DNA: TGTGCCAGCAGTTATGACGGGAACAATCAGCCCCAGCATTTT. Translated, it gives CASSYDGNNQPQHF.

The chain is built from TRBV5-4 and TRBJ2-5; 12 positions match TRBD2. J was trimmed by 4 bases and V by 4 bases; bases with no gene match: 11. The CDR3 spans 17 residues. In germline, CDR1 is SGHNT, CDR2 YYREEE (reference sequence). CDR3 DNA: TGTGCCAGCAGCCCCGGACTAGCGGGGTCAGTAGGAGAGACCCAGTACTTC. The encoded protein is CASSPGLAGSVGETQYF.

V usage is TRBV5-5 and J usage is TRBJ1-4, with a possible D match to TRBD1 (6 bases). Germline V gene data show CDR1 as SGHKS and CDR2 as YYEKEE (reference sequence). The CDR3 sequence is 14 residues long. V shed 4 bases and J shed 4 bases, with 11 bases lying between them. The DNA of the CDR3 is TGTGCCAGCAGCCTTGGGGGCGGTAATGAAAAACTGTTTTTT. Translating gives CASSLGGGNEKLFF.

A remark on this clone: The CDR3 does not end in the conserved phenylalanine or tryptophan, so this is likely a read error. The rearrangement uses TRBV2 and TRBJ1-6; a possible D gene is TRBD1 (5 bases). V lost 2 bases and J lost 7, with 12 bases in between. Germline V gives CDR1 SNHLY, CDR2 FYNNEI. The CDR3 runs to 15 residues. This chain's CDR3 is CASSEYGRDNSPLHL. CDR3 coding DNA: TGTGCCAGCAGTGAATACGGCAGGGACAATTCACCCCTCCACCTT.

This clone was counted a single time. V and J are TRBV18 and TRBJ1-6; a weak D match, TRBD1 (5 bases). The CDR3 runs to 17 residues. Between the trimmed V and J ends, which lost 0 bases and 8 bases, there was a span of 17 bases. Germline CDR1 is KGHSH and CDR2 is LQKENI. The CDR3 DNA reads as TGTGCCAGCTCACCACCTCCGGGGGGGACTTTCGATTCACCCCTCCACTTT. This codes for CASSPPPGGTFDSPLHF.